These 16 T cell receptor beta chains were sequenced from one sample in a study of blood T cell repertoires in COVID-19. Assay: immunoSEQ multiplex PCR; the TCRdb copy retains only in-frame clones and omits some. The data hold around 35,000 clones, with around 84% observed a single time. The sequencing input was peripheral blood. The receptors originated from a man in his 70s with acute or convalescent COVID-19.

The CDR3 loop is CASSELGAGRTDTQYF. The CDR3 bases are TGTGCCAGCAGTGAACTAGGGGCAGGCCGCACAGATACGCAGTATTTT. V usage is TRBV2 and J usage is TRBJ2-3; D may be TRBD1 (5 bases). This CDR3 comprises 16 residues. Germline values: CDR1 SNHLY, CDR2 FYNNEI. Trimming pared 2 bases from V and 1 base from J, leaving 13 bases between.

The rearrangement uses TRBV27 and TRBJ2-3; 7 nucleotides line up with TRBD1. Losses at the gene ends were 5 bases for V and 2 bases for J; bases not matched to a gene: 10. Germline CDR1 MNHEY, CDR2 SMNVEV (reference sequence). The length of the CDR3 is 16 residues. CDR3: CASSPRQGTNTDTQYF. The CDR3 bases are TGTGCCAGCAGTCCCAGACAGGGTACTAACACAGATACGCAGTATTTT.

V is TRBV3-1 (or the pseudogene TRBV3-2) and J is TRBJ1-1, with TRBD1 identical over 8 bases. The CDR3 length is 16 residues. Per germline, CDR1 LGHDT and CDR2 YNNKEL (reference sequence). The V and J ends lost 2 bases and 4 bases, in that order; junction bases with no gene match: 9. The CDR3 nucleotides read TGTGCCAGCAGCCAAATTCTAACAGGGGGTTCCACTGAAGCTTTCTTT. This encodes CASSQILTGGSTEAFF.

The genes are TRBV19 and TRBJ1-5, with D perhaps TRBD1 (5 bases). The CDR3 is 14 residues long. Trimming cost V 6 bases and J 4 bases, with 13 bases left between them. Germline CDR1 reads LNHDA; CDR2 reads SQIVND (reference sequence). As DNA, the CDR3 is TGTGCCAGTAGACAGTCGGGGGTAAATCAGCCCCAGCATTTT. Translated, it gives CASRQSGVNQPQHF.

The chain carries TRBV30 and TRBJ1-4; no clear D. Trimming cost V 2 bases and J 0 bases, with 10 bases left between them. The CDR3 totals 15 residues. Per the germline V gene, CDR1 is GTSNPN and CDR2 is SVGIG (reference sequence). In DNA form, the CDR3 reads TGTGCCTGGAGTAATCCACAGTCAACTAATGAAAAACTGTTTTTT. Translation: CAWSNPQSTNEKLFF.

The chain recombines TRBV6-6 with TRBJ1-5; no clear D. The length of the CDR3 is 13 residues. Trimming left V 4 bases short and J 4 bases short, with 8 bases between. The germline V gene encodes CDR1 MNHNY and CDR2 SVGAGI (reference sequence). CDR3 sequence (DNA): TGTGCCAGCAGTTCCACGGTTAATCAGCCCCAGCATTTT. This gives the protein CASSSTVNQPQHF.

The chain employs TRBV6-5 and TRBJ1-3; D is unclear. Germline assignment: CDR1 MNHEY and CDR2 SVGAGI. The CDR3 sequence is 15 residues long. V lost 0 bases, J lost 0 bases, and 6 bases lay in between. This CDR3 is CASSYSRDSGNTIYF. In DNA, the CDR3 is TGTGCCAGCAGTTACTCGAGGGACTCTGGAAACACCATATATTTT.

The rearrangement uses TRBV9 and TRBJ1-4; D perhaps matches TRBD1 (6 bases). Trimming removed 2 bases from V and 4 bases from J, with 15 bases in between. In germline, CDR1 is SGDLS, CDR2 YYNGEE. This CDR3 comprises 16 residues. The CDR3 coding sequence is TGTGCCAGCAGCGTCCAGGGGAGCTGGGTTAATGAAAAACTGTTTTTT. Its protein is CASSVQGSWVNEKLFF. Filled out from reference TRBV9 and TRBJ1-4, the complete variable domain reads DSGVTQTPKHLITATGQRVTLRCSPRSGDLSVYWYQQSLDQGLQFLIQYYNGEERAKGNILERFSAQQFPDLHSELNLSSLELGDSALYFCASSVQGSWVNEKLFFGSGTQLSVL.

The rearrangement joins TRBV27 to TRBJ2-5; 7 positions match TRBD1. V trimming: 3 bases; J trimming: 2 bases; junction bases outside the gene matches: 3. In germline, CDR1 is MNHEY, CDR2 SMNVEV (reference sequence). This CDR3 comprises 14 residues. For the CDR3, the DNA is TGTGCCAGCAGTTTCCGACAGGGACAAGAGACCCAGTACTTC. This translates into CASSFRQGQETQYF.

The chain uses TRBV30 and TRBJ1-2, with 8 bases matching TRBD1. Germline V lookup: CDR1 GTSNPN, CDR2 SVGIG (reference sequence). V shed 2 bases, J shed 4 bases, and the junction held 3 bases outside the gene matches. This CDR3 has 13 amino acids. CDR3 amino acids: CAWSRDRPYGYTF. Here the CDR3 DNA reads TGTGCCTGGAGTCGGGACAGGCCCTATGGCTACACCTTC. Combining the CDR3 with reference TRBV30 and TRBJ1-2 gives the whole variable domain SQTIHQWPATLVQPVGSPLSLECTVEGTSNPNLYWYRQAAGRGLQLLFYSVGIGQISSEVPQNLSASRPQDRQFILSSKKLLLSDSGFYLCAWSRDRPYGYTFGSGTRLTVV.

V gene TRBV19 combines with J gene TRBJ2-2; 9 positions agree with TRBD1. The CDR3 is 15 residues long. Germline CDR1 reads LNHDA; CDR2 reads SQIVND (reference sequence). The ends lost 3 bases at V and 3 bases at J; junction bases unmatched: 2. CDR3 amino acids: CASSMGTGYTGELFF. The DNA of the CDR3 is TGTGCCAGTAGTATGGGGACAGGGTACACCGGGGAGCTGTTTTTT.

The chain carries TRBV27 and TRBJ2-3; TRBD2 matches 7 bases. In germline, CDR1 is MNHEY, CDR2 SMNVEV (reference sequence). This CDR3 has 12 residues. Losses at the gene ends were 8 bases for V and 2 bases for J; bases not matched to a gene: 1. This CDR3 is CASRDYTDTQYF. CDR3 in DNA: TGTGCCAGCCGGGACTACACAGATACGCAGTATTTT.

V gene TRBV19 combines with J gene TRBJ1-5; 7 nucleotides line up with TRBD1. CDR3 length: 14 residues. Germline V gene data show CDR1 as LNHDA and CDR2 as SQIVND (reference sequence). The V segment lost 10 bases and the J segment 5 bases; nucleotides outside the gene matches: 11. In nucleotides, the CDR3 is TGTGCCACTCGGACAGGTTTAACCCATCAGCCCCAGCATTTT. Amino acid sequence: CATRTGLTHQPQHF.

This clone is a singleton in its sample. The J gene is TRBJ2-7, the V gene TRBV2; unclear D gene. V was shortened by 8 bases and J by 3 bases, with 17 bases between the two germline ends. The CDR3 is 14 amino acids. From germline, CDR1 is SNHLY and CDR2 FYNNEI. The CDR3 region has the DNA TGTGCCAGCGGCAGTGTCACGGAGCGCTACGAGCAGTACTTC. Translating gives CASGSVTERYEQYF.

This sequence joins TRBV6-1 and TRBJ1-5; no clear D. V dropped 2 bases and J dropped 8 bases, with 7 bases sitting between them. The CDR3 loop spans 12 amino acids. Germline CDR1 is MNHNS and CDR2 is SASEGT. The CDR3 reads CASSESVEPQHF. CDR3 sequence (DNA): TGTGCCAGCAGTGAATCTGTTGAGCCCCAGCATTTT.

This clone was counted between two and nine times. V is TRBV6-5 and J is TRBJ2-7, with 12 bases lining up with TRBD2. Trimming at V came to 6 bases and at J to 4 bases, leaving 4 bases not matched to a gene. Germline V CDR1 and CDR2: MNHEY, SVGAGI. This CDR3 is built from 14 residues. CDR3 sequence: CASRSLAGGYEQYF. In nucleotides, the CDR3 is TGTGCCAGCAGATCACTAGCGGGGGGTTACGAGCAGTACTTC.